This TCR beta chain came from a study of cytomegalovirus exposure and HLA in healthy donors. Overall study results and limits: HLA-A and HLA-B allele assignments for most subjects were reportedly predicted accurately using TCR beta sequences.

Turning to this clone: What it binds is unknown.

This PCR relied on a set of 60 Vbeta primers and 13 Jbeta primers. Clones were read by immunoSEQ multiplex PCR, and TCRdb kept only the in-frame ones, dropping some. The repertoire includes 65,000 to 95,000 clones, about 80% of them detected once, and 2.5% to 4% sits in the top ten. The germline V gene has CDR1 GTSNPN and CDR2 SVGIG (reference sequence). Trimming left V 0 bases short and J 4 bases short, with 16 bases between. The CDR3 has 16 amino acids. The chain couples TRBV30 to TRBJ2-1, with D perhaps matching TRBD2 (6 bases). Sequencing was performed on PBMCs. The clonotype originates from a man between 50 and 59 years old in good health and CMV-seronegative. CDR3 residues: CAWSVLEGYLYNEQFF. The CDR3 region has the DNA TGTGCCTGGAGTGTACTGGAGGGGTACCTATACAATGAGCAGTTCTTC.